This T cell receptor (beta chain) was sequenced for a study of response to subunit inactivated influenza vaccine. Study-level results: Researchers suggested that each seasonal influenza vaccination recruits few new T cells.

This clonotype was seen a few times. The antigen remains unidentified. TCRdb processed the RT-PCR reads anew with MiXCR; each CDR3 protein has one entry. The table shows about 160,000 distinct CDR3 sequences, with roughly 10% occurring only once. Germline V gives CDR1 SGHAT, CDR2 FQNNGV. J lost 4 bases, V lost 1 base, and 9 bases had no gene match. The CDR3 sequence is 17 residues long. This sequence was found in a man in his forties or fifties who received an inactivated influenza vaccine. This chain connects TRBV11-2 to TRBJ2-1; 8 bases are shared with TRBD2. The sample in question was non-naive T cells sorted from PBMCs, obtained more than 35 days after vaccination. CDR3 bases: TGTGCCAGCAGCTTAGGTTACCCCACGGGAGGGTACAATGAGCAGTTCTTC. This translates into CASSLGYPTGGYNEQFF.